This T cell receptor beta chain was sequenced in a study of tumor-infiltrating lymphocytes in localized non-small cell lung cancer. Study at large: The cohort mixed smokers and never-smokers, several histologies, and some post-neoadjuvant-chemotherapy samples. Study results and limitations: Recurrence-free survival showed no association with tumor T-cell fraction.

Method: immunoSEQ multiplex PCR; TCRdb's copy keeps in-frame clones and lacks some. The sample has around 16,000 clones, roughly two thirds seen once. On this clone: Its specificity is not known.

CDR1 is SGDLS, CDR2 YYNGEE, per germline. Deletions cut 3 bases from V and 1 base from J, with 4 bases between. The CDR3 has 12 amino acids. The chain recombines TRBV9 with TRBJ1-1; D is undetermined. This clonotype was sampled from a human donor with non-small cell lung cancer. Sequencing input: lung tumor tissue. The CDR3 DNA reads TGTGCCAGCAGCGGCTCGAACACTGAAGCTTTCTTT. Encoded protein: CASSGSNTEAFF.